The rows below give T cell receptor beta chains drawn from one sample of a study of vaccination effects on CD4 cells after COVID-19. Antigens of these TCRs are unknown. Sequenced by immunoSEQ multiplex PCR; TCRdb stores in-frame clones only, minus some. The data hold about 17,000 clones, with 74% observed a single time. The sample consisted of CD4+ T cells from PBMCs cultured with SARS-CoV-2 spike peptides, taken after COVID-19 vaccination. The receptors come from a human donor who had a prior SARS-CoV-2 infection. Each CDR3 is given with its conserved first and last residue. The D gene is left open where the match is weak. Some rows have no size entry. The others give once, few or many, or a class for an expanded clone.

J,size,D,V,CDR3,DNA
TRBJ2-7,NA,NA,TRBV7-9,CASSTGFYEQYF,TGTGCCAGCAGCACAGGGTTTTACGAGCAGTACTTC
TRBJ2-7,once,TRBD2,TRBV18,CASSLGLAGTSYEQYF,TGTGCCAGCTCACTTGGACTAGCGGGCACCTCCTACGAGCAGTACTTC
TRBJ2-2,few,NA,TRBV9,CASSVVRAGGELFF,TGTGCCAGCAGCGTAGTCAGGGCCGGCGGGGAGCTGTTTTTT
TRBJ1-3,NA,NA,TRBV4-2,CASSQGPLAAGNTIYF,TGTGCCAGCAGCCAAGGTCCGTTGGCAGCTGGAAACACCATATATTTT
TRBJ2-7,few,TRBD1,TRBV5-4,CASSYGQGSEQYF,TGTGCCAGCAGCTATGGACAGGGAAGCGAGCAGTACTTC
TRBJ1-5,once,TRBD1,TRBV23-1,CASSQSVGQVLRNTQPQHF,TGCGCCAGCAGTCAATCGGTTGGACAGGTACTAAGGAACACTCAGCCCCAGCATTTT
TRBJ2-1,NA,NA,TRBV6-5,CASSSLGGNYNEQFF,TGTGCCAGCAGTTCCCTAGGCGGAAACTACAATGAGCAGTTCTTC
TRBJ2-3,NA,TRBD1,TRBV27,CASSLSKGTGVKTDTQYF,TGTGCCAGCAGTTTATCGAAGGGGACAGGGGTGAAGACAGATACGCAGTATTTT
TRBJ2-1,few,NA,TRBV30,CAWSVFRGRNEQFF,TGTGCCTGGAGTGTATTTCGGGGGAGGAATGAGCAGTTCTTC
TRBJ2-1,NA,TRBD1,TRBV7-9,CAGQGLVNEQFF,TGTGCCGGACAGGGTCTGGTCAATGAGCAGTTCTTC
TRBJ2-3,few,NA,TRBV10-1,CASSESGRTSTDTQYF,TGCGCCAGCAGTGAGTCGGGGCGGACTAGCACAGATACGCAGTATTTT
TRBJ2-3,NA,TRBD1,TRBV19,CASSSHDRVPQSTDTQYF,TGTGCCAGTAGTTCCCATGACAGGGTACCCCAAAGTACAGATACGCAGTATTTT
TRBJ2-1,NA,TRBD2,TRBV9,CASSGTSGSFYNEQFF,TGTGCCAGCAGCGGGACTAGCGGGAGCTTCTACAATGAGCAGTTCTTC
TRBJ2-3,NA,TRBD2,TRBV11-3,CASSWGLAEFTDTQYF,TGTGCCAGCAGCTGGGGACTAGCGGAATTCACAGATACGCAGTATTTT
TRBJ1-1,NA,NA,TRBV18,CASSNSGRTGTEAFF,TGTGCCAGCTCCAACAGCGGGAGAACCGGCACTGAAGCTTTCTTT
TRBJ2-1,NA,NA,TRBV9,CASSRDTYNEQFF,TGTGCCAGCAGCAGGGATACCTACAATGAGCAGTTCTTC
TRBJ2-3,NA,NA,TRBV10-3,CATGPGLGTDTQYF,TGTGCCACCGGGCCGGGACTGGGAACAGATACGCAGTATTTT
TRBJ2-1,NA,TRBD2,TRBV29-1,CSVEVRLAGAVDEQFF,TGCAGCGTTGAAGTCCGACTAGCGGGAGCCGTCGATGAGCAGTTCTTC
TRBJ1-6,NA,TRBD1,TRBV18,CASSGQARRSYNSPLHF,TGTGCCAGCTCGGGACAGGCCCGGCGCTCCTATAATTCACCCCTCCACTTT
TRBJ1-1,NA,NA,TRBV30,CAWSRGGDMAEAFF,TGTGCCTGGAGTAGGGGCGGGGATATGGCTGAAGCTTTCTTT
TRBJ2-2,NA,NA,TRBV7-9,CASSPPAGQVKTGELFF,TGTGCCAGCAGCCCCCCAGCGGGACAGGTGAAGACCGGGGAGCTGTTTTTT
TRBJ1-2,few,NA,TRBV5-1,CASSLGTGAIGNTF,TGCGCCAGCAGCCTTGGGACCGGAGCGATAGGGAACACCTTC
TRBJ2-5,NA,NA,TRBV3-1/TRBV3-2,CASSHRTQETQYF,TGTGCCAGCAGTCACAGGACCCAAGAGACCCAGTACTTC
TRBJ2-5,NA,NA,TRBV5-5,CASSFSPGETQYF,TGTGCCAGCAGCTTCAGCCCCGGAGAGACCCAGTACTTC
TRBJ1-6,NA,NA,TRBV2,CASKGGLHSPLHF,TGTGCCAGCAAAGGGGGTTTGCATTCACCCCTCCACTTT
TRBJ2-2,NA,NA,TRBV5-1,CASSLVIQGAGGELFF,TGCGCCAGCAGCTTAGTTATACAGGGTGCCGGCGGGGAGCTGTTTTTT
TRBJ1-2,NA,NA,TRBV11-2,CASSLDPRGIWGYTF,TGTGCCAGCAGCTTAGATCCACGGGGGATTTGGGGCTACACCTTC
TRBJ1-4,NA,NA,TRBV7-9,CASSPQSTNEKLFF,TGTGCCAGCAGCCCGCAGTCTACTAATGAAAAACTGTTTTTT
TRBJ1-1,NA,NA,TRBV5-1,CASSLIPGPNTEAFF,TGCGCCAGCAGCCTCATACCGGGACCCAACACTGAAGCTTTCTTT
TRBJ1-2,NA,NA,TRBV3-1/TRBV3-2,CASSHRSQGLGGYTF,TGTGCCAGCAGCCATAGAAGTCAGGGGTTGGGCGGCTACACCTTC
TRBJ2-2,NA,TRBD1,TRBV7-3,CASSLQGQATGELFF,TGTGCCAGCAGCTTACAGGGACAGGCCACCGGGGAGCTGTTTTTT
TRBJ2-3,medium-sized,TRBD2,TRBV9,CASSADSGSRVSTDTQYF,TGTGCCAGCAGCGCCGATAGCGGGAGCAGAGTGAGCACAGATACGCAGTATTTT
TRBJ2-2,few,NA,TRBV27,CASSFDRIGTGELFF,TGTGCCAGCAGTTTCGACCGGATAGGAACCGGGGAGCTGTTTTTT
TRBJ2-7,NA,NA,TRBV4-2,CASSRNAPAGYEQYF,TGTGCCAGCAGCCGGAACGCACCGGCGGGCTACGAGCAGTACTTC
TRBJ1-5,NA,TRBD1,TRBV4-2,CASSQEAGGQPQHF,TGTGCCAGCAGCCAAGAGGCAGGGGGTCAGCCCCAGCATTTT
TRBJ2-7,few,NA,TRBV10-3,CAISEFPSSYEQYF,TGTGCCATCAGTGAGTTTCCTAGCTCCTACGAGCAGTACTTC
TRBJ1-4,NA,NA,TRBV30,CAWNRPGTLNEKLFF,TGTGCCTGGAACAGACCCGGGACGCTAAATGAAAAACTGTTTTTT
TRBJ1-2,NA,TRBD1,TRBV18,CASSTGADLRTPDYGYTF,TGTGCCAGCTCAACAGGGGCAGACTTACGCACTCCCGACTATGGCTACACCTTC
TRBJ2-5,NA,NA,TRBV2,CASSKLTGTVETQYF,TGTGCCAGCAGTAAACTAACAGGGACCGTGGAGACCCAGTACTTC
TRBJ2-1,few,TRBD2,TRBV11-3,CASSLEGVAGDNEQFF,TGTGCCAGCAGCTTAGAGGGGGTAGCGGGAGACAATGAGCAGTTCTTC
TRBJ2-1,NA,TRBD2,TRBV19,CASSRAGPLLAGGGDEQFF,TGTGCCAGTAGCCGGGCCGGCCCTCTCCTAGCGGGAGGTGGTGATGAGCAGTTCTTC
TRBJ2-6,NA,TRBD1,TRBV2,CASRTGASGANVLTF,TGTGCCAGTAGAACAGGGGCCTCTGGGGCCAACGTCCTGACTTTC
TRBJ2-1,NA,TRBD2,TRBV4-2,CASSQDSSASGSYEQFF,TGTGCCAGCAGCCAAGATTCGTCGGCTAGCGGGAGTTATGAGCAGTTCTTC
TRBJ1-3,NA,TRBD1,TRBV30,CAWSVQGAGNTIYF,TGTGCCTGGAGTGTACAGGGGGCTGGAAACACCATATATTTT
TRBJ1-2,once,NA,TRBV9,CASTGTLASYGYTF,TGTGCCAGCACCGGGACCCTAGCCTCCTATGGCTACACCTTC
TRBJ1-4,NA,NA,TRBV28,CASSTGTLAEKLFF,TGTGCCAGCAGTACCGGGACCTTGGCTGAAAAACTGTTTTTT
TRBJ1-2,few,NA,TRBV9,CASSANLGGTGYTF,TGTGCCAGCAGCGCTAACCTCGGGGGGACTGGCTACACCTTC
TRBJ1-2,NA,NA,TRBV6-5,CASIGNGGVDYGYTF,TGTGCCAGCATCGGAAACGGCGGGGTCGACTATGGCTACACCTTC
TRBJ2-7,once,TRBD2,TRBV25-1,CASSGTSGPYEQYF,TGTGCCAGCAGCGGGACTAGCGGACCGTACGAGCAGTACTTC
TRBJ1-2,NA,NA,TRBV7-9,CASSSDSSYGYTF,TGTGCCAGCAGCTCAGACAGTTCCTATGGCTACACCTTC
TRBJ1-3,NA,TRBD1,TRBV7-2,CASSTQGAYGNTIYF,TGTGCCAGCAGCACCCAGGGGGCGTACGGAAACACCATATATTTT
TRBJ1-6,NA,NA,TRBV5-4,CASRRGNSPLHF,TGTGCCAGCAGGAGGGGCAATTCACCCCTCCACTTT
TRBJ1-6,once,NA,TRBV14,CASSLRGSYGSPLHF,TGTGCCAGCAGCCTCAGAGGGAGTTATGGTTCACCCCTCCACTTT
TRBJ2-1,once,TRBD2,TRBV6-5,CASESRLAVNNEQFF,TGTGCCAGCGAATCTCGTCTAGCGGTAAATAATGAGCAGTTCTTC
TRBJ1-1,NA,NA,TRBV7-8,CASSANLGLTEAFF,TGTGCCAGCAGCGCAAATCTGGGATTAACTGAAGCTTTCTTT
TRBJ2-1,NA,TRBD2,TRBV5-4,CASSSTSGSYNEQFF,TGTGCCAGCAGCTCGACTAGCGGATCCTACAATGAGCAGTTCTTC
TRBJ2-3,NA,NA,TRBV7-2,CASSSPGLRSTDTQYF,TGTGCCAGCAGTTCTCCGGGACTGCGAAGCACAGATACGCAGTATTTT